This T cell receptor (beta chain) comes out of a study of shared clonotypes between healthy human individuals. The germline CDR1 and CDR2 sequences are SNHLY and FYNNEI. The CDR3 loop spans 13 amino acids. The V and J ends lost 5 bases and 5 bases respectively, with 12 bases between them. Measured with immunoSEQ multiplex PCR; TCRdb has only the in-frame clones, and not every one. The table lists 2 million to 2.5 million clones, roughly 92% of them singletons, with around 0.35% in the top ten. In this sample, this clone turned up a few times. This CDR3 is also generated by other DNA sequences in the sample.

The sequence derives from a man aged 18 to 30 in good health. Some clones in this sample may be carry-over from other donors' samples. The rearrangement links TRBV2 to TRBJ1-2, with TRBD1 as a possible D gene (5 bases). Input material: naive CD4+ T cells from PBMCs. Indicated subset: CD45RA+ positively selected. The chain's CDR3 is CASSSGVGYGYTF. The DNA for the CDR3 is TGTGCCAGCAGTTCGGGGGTCGGGTATGGCTACACCTTC.